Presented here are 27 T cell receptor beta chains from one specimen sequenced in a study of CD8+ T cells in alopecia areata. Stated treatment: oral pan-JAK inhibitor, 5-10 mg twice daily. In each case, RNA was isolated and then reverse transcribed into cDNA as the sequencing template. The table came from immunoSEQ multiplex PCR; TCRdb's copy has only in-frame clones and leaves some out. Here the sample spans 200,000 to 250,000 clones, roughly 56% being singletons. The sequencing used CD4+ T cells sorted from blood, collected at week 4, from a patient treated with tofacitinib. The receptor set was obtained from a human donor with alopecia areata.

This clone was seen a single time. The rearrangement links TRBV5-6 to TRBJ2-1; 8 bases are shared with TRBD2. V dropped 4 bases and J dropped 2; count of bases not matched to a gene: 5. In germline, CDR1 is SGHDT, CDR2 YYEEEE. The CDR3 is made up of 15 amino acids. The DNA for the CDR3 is TGTGCCAGCAGCCCCGGGAGGGGTACCTACAATGAGCAGTTCTTC. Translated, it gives CASSPGRGTYNEQFF. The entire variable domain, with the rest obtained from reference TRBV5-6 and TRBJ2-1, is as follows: DAGVTQSPTHLIKTRGQQVTLRCSPKSGHDTVSWYQQALGQGPQFIFQYYEEEERQRGNFPDRFSGHQFPNYSSELNVNALLLGDSALYLCASSPGRGTYNEQFFGPGTRLTVL.

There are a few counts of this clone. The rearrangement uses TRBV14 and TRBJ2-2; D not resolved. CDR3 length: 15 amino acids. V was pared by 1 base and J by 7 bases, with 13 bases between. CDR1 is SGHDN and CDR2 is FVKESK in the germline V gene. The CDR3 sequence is CASSQVGGLGGELFF. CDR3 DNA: TGTGCCAGCAGCCAAGTTGGCGGTTTAGGCGGGGAGCTGTTTTTT.

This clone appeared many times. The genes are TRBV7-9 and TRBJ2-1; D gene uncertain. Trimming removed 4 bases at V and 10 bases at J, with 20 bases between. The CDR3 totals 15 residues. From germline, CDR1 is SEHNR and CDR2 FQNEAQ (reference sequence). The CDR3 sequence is CASSSPGGQAKEQFF. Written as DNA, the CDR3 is TGTGCCAGCAGCTCCCCGGGTGGGCAAGCTAAGGAGCAGTTCTTC.

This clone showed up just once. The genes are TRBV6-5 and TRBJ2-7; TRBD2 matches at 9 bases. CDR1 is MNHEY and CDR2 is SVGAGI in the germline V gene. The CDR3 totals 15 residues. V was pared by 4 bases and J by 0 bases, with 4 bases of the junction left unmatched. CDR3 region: CASSSISGGSYEQYF. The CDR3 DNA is TGTGCCAGCAGTTCTATTAGCGGGGGCTCCTACGAGCAGTACTTC.

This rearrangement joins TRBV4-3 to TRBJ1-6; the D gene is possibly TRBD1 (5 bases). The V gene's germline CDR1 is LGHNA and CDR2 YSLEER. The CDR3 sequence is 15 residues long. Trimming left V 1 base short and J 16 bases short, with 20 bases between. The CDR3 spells CASSQVLGGRVFLHF. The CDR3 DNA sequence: TGCGCCAGCAGCCAAGTTTTAGGTGGCAGGGTTTTTCTCCACTTT.

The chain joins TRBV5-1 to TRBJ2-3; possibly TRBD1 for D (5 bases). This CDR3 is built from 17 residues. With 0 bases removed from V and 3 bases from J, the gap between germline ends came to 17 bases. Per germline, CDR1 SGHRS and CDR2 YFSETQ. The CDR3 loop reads CASSLARTADMTDTQYF. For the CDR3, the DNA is TGCGCCAGCAGCTTGGCAAGGACCGCGGACATGACAGATACGCAGTATTTT.

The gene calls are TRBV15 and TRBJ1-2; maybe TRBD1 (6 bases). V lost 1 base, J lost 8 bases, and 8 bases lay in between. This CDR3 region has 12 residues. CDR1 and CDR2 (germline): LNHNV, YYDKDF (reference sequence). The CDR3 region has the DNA TGTGCCACCAGCAGAGGGACAGTCGGCTACACCTTC. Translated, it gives CATSRGTVGYTF.

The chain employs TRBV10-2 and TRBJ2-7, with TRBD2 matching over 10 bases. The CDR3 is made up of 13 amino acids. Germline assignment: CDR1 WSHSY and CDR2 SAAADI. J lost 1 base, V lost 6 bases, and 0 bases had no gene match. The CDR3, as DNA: TGCGCCAGCAGGACTAGCGGGTCCTACGAGCAGTACTTC. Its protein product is CASRTSGSYEQYF.

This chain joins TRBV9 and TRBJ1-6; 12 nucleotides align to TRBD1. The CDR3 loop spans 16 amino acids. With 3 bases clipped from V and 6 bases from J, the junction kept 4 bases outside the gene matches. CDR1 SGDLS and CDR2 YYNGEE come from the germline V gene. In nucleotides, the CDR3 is TGTGCCAGCAGCGCGGGACAGGGGGCGCGTAATTCACCCCTCCACTTT. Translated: CASSAGQGARNSPLHF.

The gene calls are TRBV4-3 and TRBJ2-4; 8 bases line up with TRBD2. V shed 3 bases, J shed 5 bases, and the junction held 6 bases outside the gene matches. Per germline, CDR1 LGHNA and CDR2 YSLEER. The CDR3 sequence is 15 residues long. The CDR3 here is CASSHTLGLENIQYF. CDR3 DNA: TGCGCCAGCAGCCATACCCTGGGACTAGAAAACATTCAGTACTTC.

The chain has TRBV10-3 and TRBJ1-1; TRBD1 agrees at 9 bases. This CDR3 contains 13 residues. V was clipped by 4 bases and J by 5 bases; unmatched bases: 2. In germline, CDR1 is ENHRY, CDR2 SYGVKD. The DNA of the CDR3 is TGTGCCATCAGTGGACAGGGGGAAACTGAAGCTTTCTTT. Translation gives CAISGQGETEAFF.

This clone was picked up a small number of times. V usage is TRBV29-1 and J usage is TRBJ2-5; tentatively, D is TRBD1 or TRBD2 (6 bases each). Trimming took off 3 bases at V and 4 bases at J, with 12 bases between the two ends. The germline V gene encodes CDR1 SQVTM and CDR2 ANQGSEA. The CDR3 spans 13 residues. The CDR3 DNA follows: TGCAGCGTTGAGGGCCGGGGGCGAGAGACCCAGTACTTC. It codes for CSVEGRGRETQYF.

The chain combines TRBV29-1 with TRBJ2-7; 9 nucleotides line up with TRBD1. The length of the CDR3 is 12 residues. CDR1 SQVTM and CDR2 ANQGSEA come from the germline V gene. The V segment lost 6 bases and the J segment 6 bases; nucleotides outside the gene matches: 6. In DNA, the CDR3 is TGCAGCGTAAAACAGGGGGCGGGCGAGCAGTACTTC. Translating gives CSVKQGAGEQYF.

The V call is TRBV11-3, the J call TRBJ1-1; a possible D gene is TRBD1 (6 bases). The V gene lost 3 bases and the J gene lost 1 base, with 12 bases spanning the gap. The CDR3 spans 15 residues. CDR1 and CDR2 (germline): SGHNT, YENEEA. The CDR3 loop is CASSFKRGTNTEAFF. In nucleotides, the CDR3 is TGTGCCAGCAGCTTTAAGAGGGGGACGAACACTGAAGCTTTCTTT.

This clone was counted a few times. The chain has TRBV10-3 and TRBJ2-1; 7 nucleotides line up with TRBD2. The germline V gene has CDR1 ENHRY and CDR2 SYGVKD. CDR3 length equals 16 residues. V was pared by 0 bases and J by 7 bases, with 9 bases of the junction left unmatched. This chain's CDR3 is CAISESGRGGRNEQFF. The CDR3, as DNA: TGTGCCATCAGTGAGTCGGGGCGCGGGGGTAGGAATGAGCAGTTCTTC.

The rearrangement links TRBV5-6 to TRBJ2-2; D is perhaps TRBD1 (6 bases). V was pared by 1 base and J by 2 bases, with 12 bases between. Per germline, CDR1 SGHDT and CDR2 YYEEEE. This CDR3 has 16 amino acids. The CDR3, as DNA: TGTGCCAGCAGCTTGATGGGGGCTGGTAACACCGGGGAGCTGTTTTTT. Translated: CASSLMGAGNTGELFF.

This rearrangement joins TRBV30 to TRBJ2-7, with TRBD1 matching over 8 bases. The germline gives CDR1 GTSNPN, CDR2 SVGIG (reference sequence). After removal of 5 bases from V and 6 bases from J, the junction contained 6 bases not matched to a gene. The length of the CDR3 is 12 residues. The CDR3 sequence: CAWGDRKGEQYF. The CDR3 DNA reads TGTGCCTGGGGGGACAGGAAGGGCGAGCAGTACTTC.

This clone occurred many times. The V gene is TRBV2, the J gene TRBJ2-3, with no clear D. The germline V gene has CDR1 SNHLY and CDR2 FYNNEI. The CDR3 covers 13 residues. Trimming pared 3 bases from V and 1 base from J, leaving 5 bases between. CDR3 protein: CASSELGTDTQYF. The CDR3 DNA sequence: TGTGCCAGCAGTGAGTTGGGCACAGATACGCAGTATTTT.

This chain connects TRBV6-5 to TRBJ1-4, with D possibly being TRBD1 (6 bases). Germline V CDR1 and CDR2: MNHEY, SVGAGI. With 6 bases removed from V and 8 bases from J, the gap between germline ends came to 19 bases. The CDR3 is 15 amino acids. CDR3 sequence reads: CASSLGGPGVEKLFF. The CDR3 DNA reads TGTGCCAGCAGCCTAGGGGGGCCAGGGGTCGAAAAACTGTTTTTT.

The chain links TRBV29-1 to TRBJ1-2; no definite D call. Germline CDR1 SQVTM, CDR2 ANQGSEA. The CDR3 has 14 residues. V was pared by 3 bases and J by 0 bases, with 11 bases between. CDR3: CSVEATVANYGYTF. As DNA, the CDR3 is TGCAGCGTTGAGGCGACGGTAGCTAACTATGGCTACACCTTC.

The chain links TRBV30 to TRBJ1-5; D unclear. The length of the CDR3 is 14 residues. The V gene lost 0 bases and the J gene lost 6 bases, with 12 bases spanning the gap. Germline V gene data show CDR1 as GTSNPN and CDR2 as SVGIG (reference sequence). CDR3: CAWSVGGIAQPQHF. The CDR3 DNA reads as TGTGCCTGGAGTGTAGGAGGGATCGCTCAGCCCCAGCATTTT.

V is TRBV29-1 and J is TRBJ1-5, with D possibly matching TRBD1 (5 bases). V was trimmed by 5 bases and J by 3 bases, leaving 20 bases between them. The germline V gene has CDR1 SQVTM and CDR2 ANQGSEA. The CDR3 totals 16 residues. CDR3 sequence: CSVLVMGHEINQPQHF. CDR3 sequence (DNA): TGCAGCGTTTTAGTGATGGGGCATGAAATCAATCAGCCCCAGCATTTT. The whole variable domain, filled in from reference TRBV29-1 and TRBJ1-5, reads SAVISQKPSRDICQRGTSLTIQCQVDSQVTMMFWYRQQPGQSLTLIATANQGSEATYESGFVIDKFPISRPNLTFSTLTVSNMSPEDSSIYLCSVLVMGHEINQPQHFGDGTRLSIL.

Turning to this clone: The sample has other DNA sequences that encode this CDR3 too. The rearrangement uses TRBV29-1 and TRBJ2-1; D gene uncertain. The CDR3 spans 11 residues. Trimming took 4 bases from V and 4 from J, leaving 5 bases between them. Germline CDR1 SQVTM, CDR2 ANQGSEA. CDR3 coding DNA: TGCAGCGTTGGTGCGTACAATGAGCAGTTCTTC. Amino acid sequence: CSVGAYNEQFF.

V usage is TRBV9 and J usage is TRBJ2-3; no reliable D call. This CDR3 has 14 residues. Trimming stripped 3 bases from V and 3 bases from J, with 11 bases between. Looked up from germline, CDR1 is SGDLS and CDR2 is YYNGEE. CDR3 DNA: TGTGCCAGCAGCGCCGCTAGAATGACAGATACGCAGTATTTT. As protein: CASSAARMTDTQYF.

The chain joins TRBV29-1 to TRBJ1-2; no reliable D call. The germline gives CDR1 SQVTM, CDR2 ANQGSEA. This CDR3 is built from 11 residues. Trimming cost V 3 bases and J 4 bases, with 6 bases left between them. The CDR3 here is CSVDGLYGYTF. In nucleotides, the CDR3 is TGCAGCGTTGACGGACTCTATGGCTACACCTTC. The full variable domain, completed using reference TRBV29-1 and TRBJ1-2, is SAVISQKPSRDICQRGTSLTIQCQVDSQVTMMFWYRQQPGQSLTLIATANQGSEATYESGFVIDKFPISRPNLTFSTLTVSNMSPEDSSIYLCSVDGLYGYTFGSGTRLTVV.

CDR3 nucleotides: TGCAGCGTTGTAGCCAGGATGAACACTGAAGCTTTCTTT. It translates to CSVVARMNTEAFF. V gene TRBV29-1 combines with J gene TRBJ1-1, with D unclear. This CDR3 comprises 13 residues. The germline CDR1 and CDR2 sequences are SQVTM and ANQGSEA. Trimming stripped 4 bases from V and 0 bases from J, with 9 bases between.

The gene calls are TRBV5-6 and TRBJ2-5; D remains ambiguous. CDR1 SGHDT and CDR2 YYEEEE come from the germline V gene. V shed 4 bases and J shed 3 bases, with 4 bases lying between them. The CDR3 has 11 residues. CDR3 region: CASSREETQYF. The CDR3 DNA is TGTGCCAGCAGCCGTGAAGAGACCCAGTACTTC. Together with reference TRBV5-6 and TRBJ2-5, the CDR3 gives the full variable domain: DAGVTQSPTHLIKTRGQQVTLRCSPKSGHDTVSWYQQALGQGPQFIFQYYEEEERQRGNFPDRFSGHQFPNYSSELNVNALLLGDSALYLCASSREETQYFGPGTRLLVL.